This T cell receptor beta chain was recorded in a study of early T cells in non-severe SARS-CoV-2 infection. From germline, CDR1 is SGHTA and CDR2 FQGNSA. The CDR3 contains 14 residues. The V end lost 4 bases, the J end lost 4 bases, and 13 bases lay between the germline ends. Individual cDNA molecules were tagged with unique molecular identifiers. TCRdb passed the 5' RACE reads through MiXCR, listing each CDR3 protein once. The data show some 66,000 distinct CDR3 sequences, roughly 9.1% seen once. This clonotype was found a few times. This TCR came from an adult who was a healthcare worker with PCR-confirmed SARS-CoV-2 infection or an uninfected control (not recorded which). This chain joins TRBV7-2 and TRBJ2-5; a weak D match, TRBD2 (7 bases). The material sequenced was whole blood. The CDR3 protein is CASSYQGGGETQYF. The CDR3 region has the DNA TGTGCCAGCAGCTATCAAGGGGGGGGAGAGACCCAGTACTTC.